This T cell receptor (beta chain) emerged from a study of cytomegalovirus exposure and HLA in healthy donors. Study at large: HLA-typed donors were the source of approximately 85 million unique TCRs, which an early data release held. Across almost 400 genotyped donors, more than 75% landed in the Caucasian-associated ancestry cluster. Study-wide results and caveats: The study recorded over 150 TCR beta chains that were cytomegalovirus-associated. Follow-up analysis later connected one missense variant in DCLRE1C with trimming of TCR beta V- and J-genes.

The CDR3 is 12 residues long. CDR1 and CDR2 (germline): SGHVS, FNYEAQ. Trimming cost V 5 bases and J 7 bases, with 9 bases left between them. With regard to this clone: Antigen: not known.

Primers for the PCR totalled 60 Vbeta and 13 Jbeta. Sequenced by immunoSEQ multiplex PCR; TCRdb stores in-frame clones only, minus some. The profile covers 120,000 or so clones, with approximately 76% appearing a single time and approximately 16% taken by the ten largest. The specimen was PBMCs. This sequence was found in a man in his fifties in good health and CMV-seropositive. The V and J genes are TRBV7-6 and TRBJ2-1; D is unresolved. CDR3 nucleotide sequence: TGTGCCAGCAGCCTTCCCCTTAATGAGCAGTTCTTC. This translates into CASSLPLNEQFF.